This T cell receptor (beta chain) was observed in a study of beta chain features in type 1 diabetes. The wider study: Age, gender and cell yields were alike across patients and healthy donors.

Study results and caveats: Reduced insertions and increased deletions marked VDJ junctions in type 1 diabetes patients.

The CDR3 length is 13 residues. V was pared by 3 bases and J by 1 base, with 9 bases between. Per the germline V gene, CDR1 is GTSNPN and CDR2 is SVGIG (reference sequence). This clone was observed many times. No antigen is known for it. Investigators reverse transcribed all isolated RNA, so they sequenced expressed TCRB transcripts. Naive, central memory and regulatory T cell samples came to a mean of roughly 3.9 million reads. Sequencing used immunoSEQ multiplex PCR; TCRdb keeps in-frame clones, though not all of them. Among more than 130,000 clones listed, about 7.1% were seen once. The chain links TRBV30 to TRBJ1-1; perhaps TRBD1 as D (5 bases). The clonotype comes from a woman in her twenties or thirties in good health. Sequencing input: central memory CD4+ T cells from blood. The CDR3 nucleotides read TGTGCCTGGAGCAGGACACGGAACACTGAAGCTTTCTTT. Translated, it gives CAWSRTRNTEAFF. The full variable domain, rest sourced from reference TRBV30 and TRBJ1-1, is SQTIHQWPATLVQPVGSPLSLECTVEGTSNPNLYWYRQAAGRGLQLLFYSVGIGQISSEVPQNLSASRPQDRQFILSSKKLLLSDSGFYLCAWSRTRNTEAFFGQGTRLTVV.